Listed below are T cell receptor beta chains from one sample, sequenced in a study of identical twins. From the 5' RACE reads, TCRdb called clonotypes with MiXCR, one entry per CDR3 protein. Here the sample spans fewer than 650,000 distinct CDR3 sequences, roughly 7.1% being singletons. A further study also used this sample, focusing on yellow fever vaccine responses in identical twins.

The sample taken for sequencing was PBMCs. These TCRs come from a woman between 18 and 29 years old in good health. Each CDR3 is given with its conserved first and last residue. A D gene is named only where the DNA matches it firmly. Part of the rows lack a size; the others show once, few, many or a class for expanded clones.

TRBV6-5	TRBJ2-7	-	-	CASSYRRTSSYEQYF	TGTGCCAGCAGTTACAGGCGGACAAGCTCCTACGAGCAGTACTTC
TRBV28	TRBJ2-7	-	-	CASRVALSEQYF	TGTGCCAGCAGGGTGGCGCTTTCCGAGCAGTACTTC
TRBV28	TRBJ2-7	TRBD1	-	CASSSDRLFYEQYF	TGTGCCAGCAGTTCGGACAGGCTGTTCTACGAGCAGTACTTC
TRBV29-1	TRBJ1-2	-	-	CSVVKGTYGYTF	TGCAGCGTTGTGAAGGGGACCTATGGCTACACCTTC
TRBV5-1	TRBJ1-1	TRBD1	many	CASSLQGVDTEAFF	TGCGCCAGCAGCTTGCAGGGGGTGGACACTGAAGCTTTCTTT
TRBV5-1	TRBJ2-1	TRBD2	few	CASSLATSGRAAQEFF	TGCGCCAGCAGCTTGGCGACTAGCGGGAGGGCGGCCCAGGAGTTCTTC
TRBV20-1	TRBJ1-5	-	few	CSARAGVRGSNQPQHF	TGCAGTGCCCGAGCGGGGGTTAGGGGTAGCAATCAGCCCCAGCATTTT
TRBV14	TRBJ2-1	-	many	CASSQVVGQNNEQFF	TGTGCCAGCAGCCAAGTCGTGGGCCAAAACAATGAGCAGTTCTTC
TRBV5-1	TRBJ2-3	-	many	CASSQDGSSTDTQYF	TGCGCCAGCAGCCAGGACGGTAGTAGCACAGATACGCAGTATTTT
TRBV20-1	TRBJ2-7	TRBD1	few	CSALSGQGSYEQYF	TGCAGTGCCTTGTCGGGACAGGGGTCCTACGAGCAGTACTTC
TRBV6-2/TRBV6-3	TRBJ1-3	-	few	CATKGLPGTIYF	TGTGCCACTAAGGGGCTCCCCGGCACCATATATTTT
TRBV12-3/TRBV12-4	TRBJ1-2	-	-	CASSSTEGGYGYTF	TGTGCCAGCAGTTCGACAGAGGGCGGCTATGGCTACACCTTC
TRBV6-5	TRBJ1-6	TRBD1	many	CASSYFRPGQGGSPLHF	TGTGCCAGCAGTTACTTTCGGCCGGGACAGGGAGGTTCACCCCTCCACTTT
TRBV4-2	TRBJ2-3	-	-	CASSQEPGRTDTQYF	TGTGCCAGCAGCCAAGAGCCAGGGCGCACAGATACGCAGTATTTT
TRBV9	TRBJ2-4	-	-	CASSRIGQGGDIQYF	TGTGCCAGCAGCCGTATAGGACAGGGAGGGGACATTCAGTACTTC
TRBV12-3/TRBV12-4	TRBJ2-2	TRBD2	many	CASRPTIAGLNTGELFF	TGTGCCAGCAGACCAACTATAGCGGGCCTGAACACCGGGGAGCTGTTTTTT
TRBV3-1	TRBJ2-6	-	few	CASSRTKKVSGTGANVLTF	TGTGCCAGCAGTCGAACCAAAAAAGTCTCAGGGACCGGGGCCAACGTCCTGACTTTC
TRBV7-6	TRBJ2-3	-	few	CASSYTEGPNTITDTQYF	TGTGCCAGCAGCTATACAGAAGGGCCCAACACAATCACAGATACGCAGTATTTT
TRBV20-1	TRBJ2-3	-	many	CSAEGITDTQYF	TGCAGTGCTGAAGGGATTACAGATACGCAGTATTTT
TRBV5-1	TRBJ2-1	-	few	CASSYGGGNEQFF	TGCGCCAGCAGCTACGGAGGGGGCAATGAGCAGTTCTTC
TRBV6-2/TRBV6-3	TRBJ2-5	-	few	CASSYLGDLYRETQYF	TGTGCCAGCAGTTACCTCGGGGATTTATATCGAGAGACCCAGTACTTC
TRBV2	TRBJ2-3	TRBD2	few	CAFSFTSGRAGSTDTQYF	TGTGCCTTCAGTTTCACTAGCGGGAGGGCCGGGAGCACAGATACGCAGTATTTT
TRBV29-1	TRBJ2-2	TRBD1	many	CSGSGTANTGELFF	TGCAGCGGCTCCGGGACAGCGAACACCGGGGAGCTGTTTTTT
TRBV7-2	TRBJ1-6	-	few	CASSLVGRLVSPLHF	TGTGCCAGCAGCTTAGTCGGCAGGTTGGTCTCACCCCTCCACTTT
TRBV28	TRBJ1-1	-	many	CATLRNTEAFF	TGTGCCACCCTACGGAACACTGAAGCTTTCTTT
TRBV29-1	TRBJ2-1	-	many	CSVVPLAVHGDEQFF	TGCAGCGTTGTCCCCCTAGCCGTCCATGGTGATGAGCAGTTCTTC
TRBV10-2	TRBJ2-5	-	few	CASSESGTGLLGETQYF	TGCGCCAGCAGTGAGTCGGGAACGGGACTCCTAGGGGAGACCCAGTACTTC
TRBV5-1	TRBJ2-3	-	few	CASSLPPSSDGTDTQYF	TGCGCCAGCAGCCTCCCCCCCTCTAGCGACGGCACAGATACGCAGTATTTT
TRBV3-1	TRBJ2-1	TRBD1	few	CASSQGRGTATYNEQFF	TGTGCCAGCAGCCAAGGGAGAGGGACAGCGACCTACAATGAGCAGTTCTTC
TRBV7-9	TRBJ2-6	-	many	CASSLGQLSGANVLTF	TGTGCCAGCAGTTTAGGGCAGCTCTCTGGGGCCAACGTCCTGACTTTC
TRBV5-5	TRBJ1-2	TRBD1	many	CASSPGDRESYGYTF	TGTGCCAGCAGCCCTGGGGACAGGGAGTCCTATGGCTACACCTTC
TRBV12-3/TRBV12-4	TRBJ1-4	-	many	CASRPGRTNEKLFF	TGTGCCAGCAGACCGGGACGGACTAATGAAAAACTGTTTTTT
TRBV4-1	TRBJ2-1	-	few	CASSQDRWGQEQFF	TGCGCCAGCAGCCAAGATAGGTGGGGGCAGGAGCAGTTCTTC
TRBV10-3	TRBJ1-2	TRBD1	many	CASTGTGAGHGYTF	TGTGCCTCCACCGGGACAGGGGCAGGGCATGGCTACACCTTC